The 8 T cell receptor beta chains listed next were all sequenced from one sample in a study of blood T cell repertoires in COVID-19. This table comes from immunoSEQ multiplex PCR, and its TCRdb copy is limited to in-frame clones, with some not included. The data show about 310,000 clones, with almost 90% seen just once and about 4.5% held by the top ten. What was sequenced was PBMCs or T cells enriched from blood (not recorded which). Every receptor here comes from a woman between 18 and 29 years old with acute COVID-19.

The CDR3, as DNA: TGTGCCAGCAGTCCAACAGGGTACTACAATGAGCAGTTCTTC. It specifies CASSPTGYYNEQFF. The rearrangement joins TRBV27 to TRBJ2-1, with D possibly TRBD1 on 6 matching bases. This CDR3 comprises 14 residues. With 5 bases removed from V and 3 bases from J, the gap between germline ends came to 11 bases. CDR1 is MNHEY and CDR2 is SMNVEV in the germline V gene (reference sequence).

This clone was seen many times. V gene TRBV30 combines with J gene TRBJ2-7, with D possibly TRBD2 on 6 matching bases. CDR1 is GTSNPN, CDR2 SVGIG, per germline (reference sequence). CDR3 length equals 12 residues. The V and J ends lost 2 bases and 4 bases respectively, with 9 bases between them. CDR3 region: CAWSTGSYEQYF. CDR3 in DNA: TGTGCCTGGAGTACCGGGAGTTACGAGCAGTACTTC. The variable domain in full, with the rest retrieved from reference TRBV30 and TRBJ2-7, is SQTIHQWPATLVQPVGSPLSLECTVEGTSNPNLYWYRQAAGRGLQLLFYSVGIGQISSEVPQNLSASRPQDRQFILSSKKLLLSDSGFYLCAWSTGSYEQYFGPGTRLTVT.

The chain combines TRBV19 with TRBJ1-2; D is possibly TRBD1 (5 bases). The V end was cut by 2 bases, the J end by 4 bases, with 11 bases between. The CDR3 loop spans 14 amino acids. CDR1 and CDR2 from the germline V gene are LNHDA and SQIVND (reference sequence). The CDR3 DNA follows: TGTGCCAGTAGTATATCCGACAGCCCCTATGGCTACACCTTC. It specifies CASSISDSPYGYTF.

The sample holds one count of this clone. The chain carries TRBV28 and TRBJ2-1; TRBD2 agrees at 9 bases. Germline V lookup: CDR1 MDHEN, CDR2 SYDVKM. CDR3 size: 18 residues. Trimming took 8 bases from V and 5 from J; bases not matched to a gene: 19. CDR3: CASPPLRASGDRHNEQFF. In DNA form, the CDR3 reads TGTGCCAGCCCTCCGCTCCGGGCTAGCGGGGATCGCCACAATGAGCAGTTCTTC.

Comment on this clone: Other DNA variants within this sample encode the same CDR3. V usage is TRBV5-1 and J usage is TRBJ2-1; 11 bases line up with TRBD2. The CDR3 has 15 amino acids. Losses at the gene ends were 4 bases for V and 4 bases for J; bases not matched to a gene: 4. Germline CDR1 is SGHRS and CDR2 is YFSETQ. The CDR3 loop is CASSPGTSGYNEQFF. The CDR3 DNA follows: TGCGCCAGCAGCCCCGGGACTAGCGGTTACAATGAGCAGTTCTTC.

The rearrangement links TRBV10-2 to TRBJ1-1; TRBD1 aligns across 7 bases. The germline CDR1 and CDR2 sequences are WSHSY and SAAADI. CDR3 length: 18 residues. V lost 1 base, J lost 0 bases, and 11 bases stayed unmatched. This CDR3 is CASSEFSRGLLLNTEAFF. CDR3 nucleotides: TGCGCCAGCAGTGAGTTCTCAAGGGGGCTCTTACTGAACACTGAAGCTTTCTTT.

The table lists this clone with a count of one. The V call is TRBV18, the J call TRBJ1-3, with no clear D. This CDR3 spans 14 amino acids. The germline CDR1 and CDR2 sequences are KGHSH and LQKENI. V lost 8 bases to trimming and J lost 0 bases, with 11 bases between them. The CDR3 sequence: CASQESHSGNTIYF. The CDR3 region has the DNA TGTGCCAGCCAGGAATCCCACTCTGGAAACACCATATATTTT.

CDR3 residues: CSALYYEQYF. Written as DNA, the CDR3 is TGCAGTGCCCTGTACTACGAGCAGTACTTC. This rearrangement joins TRBV20-1 to TRBJ2-7; D is ambiguous. CDR1 is DFQATT, CDR2 SNEGSKA, per germline (reference sequence). This CDR3 is built from 10 residues. V was shortened by 6 bases and J by 3 bases, with 6 bases between the two germline ends.